This T cell receptor (beta chain) came from a study of blood T cell repertoires in COVID-19. Study context: Material from acute and convalescent COVID-19 was sourced from the United States, Italy and Spain.

J was trimmed by 3 bases and V by 6 bases; bases with no gene match: 4. The CDR3 sequence is 16 residues long. Germline V CDR1 and CDR2: LNHDA, SQIVND (reference sequence). Original processing notes: Amplifying reference gene primers gave estimates of nucleated cell counts. Profiling relied on immunoSEQ multiplex PCR, and the TCRdb table lists in-frame clones only, not all of them. The V and J calls and clone size come from that table; D and trimming were worked out from the DNA. The top ten hold about 0.72% of the sample, which has fewer than 250,000 clones, less than 90% seen once. The chain is built from TRBV19 and TRBJ2-1, with 14 bases that match TRBD2. Sequences were obtained from peripheral blood. This clonotype was sampled from an older woman with acute or convalescent COVID-19. The CDR3 nucleotides read TGTGCCAGTAGCGGACTAGCGGGAGGCTTCTACAATGAGCAGTTCTTC. It specifies CASSGLAGGFYNEQFF.